This T cell receptor (beta chain) was found in a study of blood T cells in healthy people across ages. As for the study in general: Per two T cells, about one barcoded beta molecule was captured through template switching.

Combining a sample-barcoded 5' primer with a J-beta primer mix, a second PCR ran for 7 to 11 cycles. Each cDNA was tagged by a template-switch adaptor containing 12 random nucleotides. TCRdb processed the 5' RACE reads anew with MiXCR; each CDR3 protein has one entry. This repertoire shows fewer than 600,000 distinct CDR3 sequences, about 25% found once; its top ten account for roughly 3.5%. The CDR3 has 15 residues. Germline lookup yields CDR1 DFQATT and CDR2 SNEGSKA (reference sequence). With 1 base removed from V and 2 bases from J, the gap between germline ends came to 11 bases. These sequences were also reported in another study, on T cells of mothers and their children.

The origin of this receptor is a boy between 2 and 10 years old in good health. This chain connects TRBV20-1 to TRBJ2-2, with a possible D match to TRBD2 (6 bases). Material for sequencing was blood. The CDR3, as DNA: TGCAGTGCTAGAGGCCGGCGGGGAAACACCGGGGAGCTGTTTTTT. It translates to CSARGRRGNTGELFF.